This T cell receptor (beta chain) was captured in a study of breast tumors, draining lymph nodes, adjacent tissues. From the multiplex PCR reads, TCRdb called clonotypes with MiXCR, one entry per CDR3 protein. This sample has some 140,000 distinct CDR3 sequences, with 20% to 25% found just once. The lymph nodes were axillary draining lymph nodes from breast cancer patients. V gave up 8 bases and J gave up 3 bases, with 13 bases separating them. The CDR3 consists of 14 residues. This clonotype was found many times. Its antigen is currently unknown. Study outcomes and limitations: Luminal-like breast cancer showed significantly greater tumor-nontumor repertoire similarity than basal-like breast cancer did. Tumor TCR diversity was below lymph nodes but above nontumor tissue. Most tumor T cells seemingly derive from lymph node, then expand in tumor. Data only fit, rather than demonstrated, lymph node origin of most tumor T cells.

What was sequenced was axillary lymph node tissue. This clonotype originated in a female donor with breast cancer. Some clones in this sample may be carry-over from other donors' samples. The chain links TRBV12-3 or TRBV12-4 to TRBJ2-2; possible D gene TRBD2, 5 bases. In nucleotides, the CDR3 is TGTGCCAGCTTCCACGGGGAGTACACCGGGGAGCTGTTTTTT. Its protein is CASFHGEYTGELFF.